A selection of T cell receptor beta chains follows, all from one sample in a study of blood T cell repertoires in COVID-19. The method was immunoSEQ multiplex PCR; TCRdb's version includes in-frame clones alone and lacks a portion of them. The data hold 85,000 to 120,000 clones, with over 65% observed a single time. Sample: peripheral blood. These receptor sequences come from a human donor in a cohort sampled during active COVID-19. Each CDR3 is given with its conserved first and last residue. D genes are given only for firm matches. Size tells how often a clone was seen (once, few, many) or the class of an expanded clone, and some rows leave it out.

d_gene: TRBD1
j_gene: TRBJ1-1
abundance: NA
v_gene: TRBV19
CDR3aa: CASPDRANTEAFF
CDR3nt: TGTGCCAGTCCAGACAGGGCGAACACTGAAGCTTTCTTT

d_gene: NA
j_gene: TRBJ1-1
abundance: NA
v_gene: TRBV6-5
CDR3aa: CASSLTRTEAFF
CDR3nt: TGTGCCAGCTCCCTTACGAGGACTGAAGCTTTCTTT

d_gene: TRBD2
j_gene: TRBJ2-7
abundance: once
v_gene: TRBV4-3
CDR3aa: CASSPGLATSYEQYF
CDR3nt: TGCGCCAGCAGCCCGGGACTAGCGACTTCCTACGAGCAGTACTTC

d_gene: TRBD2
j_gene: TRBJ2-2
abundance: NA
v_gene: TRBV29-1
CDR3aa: CSVGLLNTGELFF
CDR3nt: TGCAGCGTGGGACTACTTAACACCGGGGAGCTGTTTTTT

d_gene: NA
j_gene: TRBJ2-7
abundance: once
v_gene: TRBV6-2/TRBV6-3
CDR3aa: CASSPAGFEFYEQYF
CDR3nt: TGTGCCAGCAGTCCGGCGGGCTTTGAGTTTTACGAGCAGTACTTC

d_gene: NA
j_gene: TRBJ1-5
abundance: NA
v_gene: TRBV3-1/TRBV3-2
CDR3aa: CASSLGRGPMLKPQHF
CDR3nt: TGTGCCAGCAGCCTAGGTAGAGGGCCTATGTTGAAGCCCCAGCATTTT

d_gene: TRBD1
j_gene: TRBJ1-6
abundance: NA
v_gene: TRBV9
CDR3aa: CASSSRTGTNSPLHF
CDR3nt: TGTGCCAGCAGCTCCCGGACAGGGACGAATTCACCCCTCCACTTT

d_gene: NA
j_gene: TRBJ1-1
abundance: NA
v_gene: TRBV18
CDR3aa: CASSITGTNTEAFF
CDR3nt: TGTGCCAGCTCAATTACAGGTACGAACACTGAAGCTTTCTTT

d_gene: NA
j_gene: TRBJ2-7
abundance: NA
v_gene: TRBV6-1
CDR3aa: CASSEYGNYLYEQYF
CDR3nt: TGTGCCAGCAGTGAATACGGGAACTACCTCTACGAGCAGTACTTC

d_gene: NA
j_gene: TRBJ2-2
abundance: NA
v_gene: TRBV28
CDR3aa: CASLLRLNTGELFF
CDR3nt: TGTGCCAGCCTACTTCGTCTGAACACCGGGGAGCTGTTTTTT

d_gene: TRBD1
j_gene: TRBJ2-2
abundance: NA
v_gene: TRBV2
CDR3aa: CASSYRQGVAGELFF
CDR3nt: TGTGCCAGCAGTTATAGACAGGGGGTGGCCGGGGAGCTGTTTTTT

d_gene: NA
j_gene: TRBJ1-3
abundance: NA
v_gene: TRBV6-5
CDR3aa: CASSYSRVKGNTIYF
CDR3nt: TGTGCCAGCAGTTACTCGAGGGTGAAGGGAAACACCATATATTTT

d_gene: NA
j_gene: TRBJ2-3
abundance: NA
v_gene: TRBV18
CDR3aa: CASSPRWTAPSADTQYF
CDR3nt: TGTGCCAGCTCACCACGCTGGACAGCGCCTAGTGCAGATACGCAGTATTTT

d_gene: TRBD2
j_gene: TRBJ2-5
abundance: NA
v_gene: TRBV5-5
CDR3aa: CASSTGTTQETQYF
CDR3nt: TGTGCCAGCAGCACCGGGACTACCCAAGAGACCCAGTACTTC

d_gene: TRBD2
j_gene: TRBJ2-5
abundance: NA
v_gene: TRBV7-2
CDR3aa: CASSLGTSGGMETQYF
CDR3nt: TGTGCCAGCAGCTTAGGGACTAGCGGGGGGATGGAGACCCAGTACTTC

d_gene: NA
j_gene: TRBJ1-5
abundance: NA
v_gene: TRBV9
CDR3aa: CASNPTGGYQPQHF
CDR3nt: TGTGCCAGCAACCCAACGGGGGGGTATCAGCCCCAGCATTTT